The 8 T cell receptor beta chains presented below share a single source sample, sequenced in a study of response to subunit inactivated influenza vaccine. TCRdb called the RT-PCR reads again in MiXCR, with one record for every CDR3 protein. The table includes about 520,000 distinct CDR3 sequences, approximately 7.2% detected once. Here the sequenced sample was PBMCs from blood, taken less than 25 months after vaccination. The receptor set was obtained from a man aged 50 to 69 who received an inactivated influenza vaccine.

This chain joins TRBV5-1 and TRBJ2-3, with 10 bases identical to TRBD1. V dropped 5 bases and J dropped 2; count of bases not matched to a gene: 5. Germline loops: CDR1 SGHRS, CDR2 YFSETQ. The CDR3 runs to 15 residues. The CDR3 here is CASRPGTGDTDTQYF. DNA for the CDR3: TGCGCCAGCAGGCCAGGGACAGGGGACACAGATACGCAGTATTTT. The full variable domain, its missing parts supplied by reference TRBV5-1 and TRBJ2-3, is KAGVTQTPRYLIKTRGQQVTLSCSPISGHRSVSWYQQTPGQGLQFLFEYFSETQRNKGNFPGRFSGRQFSNSRSEMNVSTLELGDSALYLCASRPGTGDTDTQYFGPGTRLTVL.

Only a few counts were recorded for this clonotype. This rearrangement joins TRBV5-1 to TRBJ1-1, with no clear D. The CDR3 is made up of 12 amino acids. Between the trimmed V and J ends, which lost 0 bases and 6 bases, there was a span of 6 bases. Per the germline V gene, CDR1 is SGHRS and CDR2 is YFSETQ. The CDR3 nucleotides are TGCGCCAGCAGCTTGGAGGGAGCTGAAGCTTTCTTT. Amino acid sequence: CASSLEGAEAFF.

Here the CDR3 DNA reads TGTGCCAGCAGTTATTCTGCAGGTAACACTGAAGCTTTCTTT. This codes for CASSYSAGNTEAFF. The V gene is TRBV6-5, the J gene TRBJ1-1; D not certain. Germline assignment: CDR1 MNHEY and CDR2 SVGAGI. The V and J ends lost 3 bases and 2 bases respectively, with 10 bases between them. CDR3 length: 14 amino acids.

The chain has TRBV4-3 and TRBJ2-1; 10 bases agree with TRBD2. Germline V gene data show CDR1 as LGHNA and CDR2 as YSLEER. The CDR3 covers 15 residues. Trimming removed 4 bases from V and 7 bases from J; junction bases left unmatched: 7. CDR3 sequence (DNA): TGCGCCAGCAGCCGAGCGGGGGGGCTCGGGAATGAGCAGTTCTTC. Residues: CASSRAGGLGNEQFF.

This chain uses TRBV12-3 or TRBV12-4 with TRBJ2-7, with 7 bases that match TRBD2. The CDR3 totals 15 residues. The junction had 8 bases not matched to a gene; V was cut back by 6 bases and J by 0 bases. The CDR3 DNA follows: TGTGCCAGCAGATCAAGCGGGGTAAGCTCCTACGAGCAGTACTTC. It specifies CASRSSGVSSYEQYF.

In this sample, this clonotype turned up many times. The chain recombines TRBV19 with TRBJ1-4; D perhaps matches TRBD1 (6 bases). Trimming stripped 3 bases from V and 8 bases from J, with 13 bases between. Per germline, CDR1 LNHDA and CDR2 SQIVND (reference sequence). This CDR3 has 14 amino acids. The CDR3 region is CASSIGTSPEKLFF. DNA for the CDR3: TGTGCCAGTAGTATTGGGACATCTCCAGAAAAACTGTTTTTT.

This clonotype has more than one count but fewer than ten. The CDR3 sequence is CASSPRMGYNEQFF. CDR3 nucleotides: TGTGCCAGCAGCCCCAGAATGGGCTACAATGAGCAGTTCTTC. The chain has TRBV3-1 and TRBJ2-1; D gene ambiguous. The CDR3 spans 14 residues. Trimming left V 4 bases short and J 3 bases short, with 10 bases between. Germline lookup yields CDR1 LGHDT and CDR2 YNNKEL (reference sequence).

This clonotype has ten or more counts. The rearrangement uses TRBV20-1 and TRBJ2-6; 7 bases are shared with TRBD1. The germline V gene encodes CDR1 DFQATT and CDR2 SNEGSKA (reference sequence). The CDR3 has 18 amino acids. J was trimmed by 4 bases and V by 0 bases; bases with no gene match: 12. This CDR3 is CSARDHRGLKGGANVLTF. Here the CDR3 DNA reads TGCAGTGCTAGAGATCACAGGGGTCTTAAAGGCGGGGCCAACGTCCTGACTTTC.